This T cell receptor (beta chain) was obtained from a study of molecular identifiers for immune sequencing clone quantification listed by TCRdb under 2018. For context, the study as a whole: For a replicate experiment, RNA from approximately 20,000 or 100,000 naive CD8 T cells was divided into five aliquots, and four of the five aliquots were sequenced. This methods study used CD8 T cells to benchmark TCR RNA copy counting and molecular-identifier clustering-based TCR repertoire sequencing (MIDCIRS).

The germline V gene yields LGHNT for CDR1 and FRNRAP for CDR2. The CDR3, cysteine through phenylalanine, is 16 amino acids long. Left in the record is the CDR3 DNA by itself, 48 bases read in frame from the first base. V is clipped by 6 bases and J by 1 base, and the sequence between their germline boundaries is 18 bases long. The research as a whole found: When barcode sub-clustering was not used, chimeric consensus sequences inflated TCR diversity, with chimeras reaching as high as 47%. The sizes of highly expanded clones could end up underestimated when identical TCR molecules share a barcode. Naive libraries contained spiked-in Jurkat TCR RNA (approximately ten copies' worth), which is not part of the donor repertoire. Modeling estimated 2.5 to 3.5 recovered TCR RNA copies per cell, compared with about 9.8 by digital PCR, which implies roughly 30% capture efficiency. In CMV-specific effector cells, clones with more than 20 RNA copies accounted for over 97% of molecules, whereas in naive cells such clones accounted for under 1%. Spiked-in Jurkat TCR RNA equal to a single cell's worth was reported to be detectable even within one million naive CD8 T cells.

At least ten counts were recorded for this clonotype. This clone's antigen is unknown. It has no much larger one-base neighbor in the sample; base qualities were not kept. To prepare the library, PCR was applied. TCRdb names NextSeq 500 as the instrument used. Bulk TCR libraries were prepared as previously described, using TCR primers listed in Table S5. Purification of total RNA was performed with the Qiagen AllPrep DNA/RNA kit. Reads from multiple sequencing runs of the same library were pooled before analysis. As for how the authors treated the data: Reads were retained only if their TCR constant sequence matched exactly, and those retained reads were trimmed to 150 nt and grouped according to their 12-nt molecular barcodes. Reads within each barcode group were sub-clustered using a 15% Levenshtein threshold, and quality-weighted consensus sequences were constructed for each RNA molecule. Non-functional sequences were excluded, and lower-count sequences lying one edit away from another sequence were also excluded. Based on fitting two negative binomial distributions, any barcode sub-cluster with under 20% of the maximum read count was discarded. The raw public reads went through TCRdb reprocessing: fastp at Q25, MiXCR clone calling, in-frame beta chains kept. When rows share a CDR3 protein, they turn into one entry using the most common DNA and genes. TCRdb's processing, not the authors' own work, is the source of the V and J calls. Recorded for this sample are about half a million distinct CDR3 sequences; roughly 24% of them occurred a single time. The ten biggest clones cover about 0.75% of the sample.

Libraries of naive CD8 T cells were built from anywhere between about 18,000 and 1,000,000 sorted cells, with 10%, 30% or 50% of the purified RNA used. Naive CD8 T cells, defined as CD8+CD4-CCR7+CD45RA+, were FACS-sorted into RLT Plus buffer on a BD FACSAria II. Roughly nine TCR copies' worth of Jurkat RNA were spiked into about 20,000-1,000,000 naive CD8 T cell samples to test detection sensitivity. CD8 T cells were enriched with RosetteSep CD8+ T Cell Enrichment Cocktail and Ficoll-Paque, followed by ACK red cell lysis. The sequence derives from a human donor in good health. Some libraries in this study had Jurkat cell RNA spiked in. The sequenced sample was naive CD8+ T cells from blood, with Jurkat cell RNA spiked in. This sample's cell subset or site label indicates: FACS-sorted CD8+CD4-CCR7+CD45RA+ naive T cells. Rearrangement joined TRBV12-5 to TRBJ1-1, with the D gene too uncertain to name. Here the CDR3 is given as CASGRHGPRRNTEAFF. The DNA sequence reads TGTGCTAGTGGGCGCCACGGACCGAGAAGGAACACTGAAGCTTTCTTT.